Listed below are T cell receptor beta chains from one sample, sequenced in a study of T cell responses to AZD1222 COVID-19 vaccine. Profiled with immunoSEQ multiplex PCR; TCRdb holds only in-frame clones, not every one. The table includes about 86,000 clones, roughly 86% detected once. The material was peripheral blood, obtained 28 days after the second AZD1222 dose. The receptor set was obtained from an adult who received the AZD1222 COVID-19 vaccine. CDR3s include the opening cysteine and the closing phenylalanine or tryptophan. The order of the fields is clone size, D gene, J gene, V gene, CDR3 length, CDR3 DNA, CDR3 protein. D genes are given only for firm matches. Size tells how often a clone was seen (once, few, many) or the class of an expanded clone, and some rows leave it out.

clone size: .; D gene: TRBD1; J gene: TRBJ1-5; V gene: TRBV2; CDR3 length: 17; CDR3 DNA: TGTGCCAGCAGATTGGGACAGCCCATGAATAGCAATCAGCCCCAGCATTTT; CDR3 protein: CASRLGQPMNSNQPQHF
clone size: .; D gene: TRBD1; J gene: TRBJ2-7; V gene: TRBV29-1; CDR3 length: 15; CDR3 DNA: TGCAGCGTTGGGCGACCGGGACAGGGTTCCTACGAGCAGTACTTC; CDR3 protein: CSVGRPGQGSYEQYF
clone size: few; D gene: TRBD2; J gene: TRBJ2-7; V gene: TRBV30; CDR3 length: 15; CDR3 DNA: TGTGCCTGGATCGGACGACTAGCGGGTAGCTACGAGCAGTACTTC; CDR3 protein: CAWIGRLAGSYEQYF
clone size: .; D gene: .; J gene: TRBJ2-3; V gene: TRBV5-1; CDR3 length: 12; CDR3 DNA: TGCGCCAGCAGCGACCGCACAGATACGCAGTATTTT; CDR3 protein: CASSDRTDTQYF
clone size: .; D gene: .; J gene: TRBJ1-1; V gene: TRBV18; CDR3 length: 13; CDR3 DNA: TGTGCCAGCTCACCTTCGACCAACACTGAAGCTTTCTTT; CDR3 protein: CASSPSTNTEAFF
clone size: .; D gene: .; J gene: TRBJ1-1; V gene: TRBV6-5; CDR3 length: 15; CDR3 DNA: TGTGCCAGCAGTTACTCGAGAGGGTTGCAGACTGAAGCTTTCTTT; CDR3 protein: CASSYSRGLQTEAFF
clone size: .; D gene: .; J gene: TRBJ1-5; V gene: TRBV4-1; CDR3 length: 14; CDR3 DNA: TGCGCCAGCAGCCAAGAAGGTAGCAATCAGCCCCAGCATTTT; CDR3 protein: CASSQEGSNQPQHF
clone size: .; D gene: TRBD2; J gene: TRBJ2-7; V gene: TRBV4-2; CDR3 length: 15; CDR3 DNA: TGTGCCAGCAGCCATCTAGCGGGAGTATCTTACGAGCAGTACTTC; CDR3 protein: CASSHLAGVSYEQYF
clone size: .; D gene: .; J gene: TRBJ1-2; V gene: TRBV19; CDR3 length: 15; CDR3 DNA: TGTGCCAGTAGTATCAATCAGGGGATCGGCTATGGCTACACCTTC; CDR3 protein: CASSINQGIGYGYTF
clone size: .; D gene: .; J gene: TRBJ1-5; V gene: TRBV25-1; CDR3 length: 15; CDR3 DNA: TGTGCCAGCAGTAGATCAGGGGCGAGCAATCAGCCCCAGCATTTT; CDR3 protein: CASSRSGASNQPQHF
clone size: .; D gene: .; J gene: TRBJ1-1; V gene: TRBV9; CDR3 length: 14; CDR3 DNA: TGTGCCAGCAGCGTAGTAGGATCGAACACTGAAGCTTTCTTT; CDR3 protein: CASSVVGSNTEAFF
clone size: .; D gene: TRBD1; J gene: TRBJ2-1; V gene: TRBV28; CDR3 length: 16; CDR3 DNA: TGTGCCAGCAGTTTAGTTCGGACAGGGCTTTACGATGAGCAGTTCTTC; CDR3 protein: CASSLVRTGLYDEQFF
clone size: .; D gene: TRBD1; J gene: TRBJ1-2; V gene: TRBV11-2; CDR3 length: 15; CDR3 DNA: TGTGCCAGCAGTCCATGGGGGACAGGGGTGTTTGGCTACACCTTC; CDR3 protein: CASSPWGTGVFGYTF
clone size: .; D gene: .; J gene: TRBJ2-7; V gene: TRBV11-2; CDR3 length: 14; CDR3 DNA: TGTGCCAGCAGCTTAGGGGCTAGCAGCTACGAGCAGTACTTC; CDR3 protein: CASSLGASSYEQYF
clone size: .; D gene: TRBD1; J gene: TRBJ1-5; V gene: TRBV4-1; CDR3 length: 17; CDR3 DNA: TGCGCCAGCAGCCAAGGAGCGTCAGACAGGGTGGATCAGCCCCAGCATTTT; CDR3 protein: CASSQGASDRVDQPQHF
clone size: .; D gene: TRBD2; J gene: TRBJ2-5; V gene: TRBV27; CDR3 length: 16; CDR3 DNA: TGTGCCAGCAGTTCTCTCGGGACTAGCGGGAGAGAGACCCAGTACTTC; CDR3 protein: CASSSLGTSGRETQYF
clone size: .; D gene: .; J gene: TRBJ2-1; V gene: TRBV24-1; CDR3 length: 14; CDR3 DNA: TGTGCCACCAGTGACCCCGGACGGAACAATGAGCAGTTCTTC; CDR3 protein: CATSDPGRNNEQFF
clone size: .; D gene: .; J gene: TRBJ1-5; V gene: TRBV28; CDR3 length: 15; CDR3 DNA: TGTGCCAGCAGTCTACAGGGAGTGTCCACGGAGCCCCAGCATTTT; CDR3 protein: CASSLQGVSTEPQHF
clone size: .; D gene: .; J gene: TRBJ1-1; V gene: TRBV6-5; CDR3 length: 14; CDR3 DNA: TGTGCCAGCAGAACTAGGGGGATGTACACTGAAGCTTTCTTT; CDR3 protein: CASRTRGMYTEAFF
clone size: .; D gene: .; J gene: TRBJ2-3; V gene: TRBV19; CDR3 length: 15; CDR3 DNA: TGTGCCAGTAGTGCCGGACTACCCGGCACAGATACGCAGTATTTT; CDR3 protein: CASSAGLPGTDTQYF
clone size: .; D gene: TRBD2; J gene: TRBJ2-5; V gene: TRBV4-2; CDR3 length: 16; CDR3 DNA: TGTGCCAGCAGCCAAGCGGGACTAGCGGGAAGAGAGACCCAGTACTTC; CDR3 protein: CASSQAGLAGRETQYF
clone size: .; D gene: .; J gene: TRBJ1-3; V gene: TRBV4-2; CDR3 length: 17; CDR3 DNA: TGTGCCAGCAGCCAAGATCAGCAGGGTACTTCTGGAAACACCATATATTTT; CDR3 protein: CASSQDQQGTSGNTIYF
clone size: .; D gene: .; J gene: TRBJ2-4; V gene: TRBV19; CDR3 length: 15; CDR3 DNA: TGTGCCAGTAGTATTTCGGGACTTCGCAAAAACATTCAGTACTTC; CDR3 protein: CASSISGLRKNIQYF
clone size: .; D gene: TRBD1; J gene: TRBJ1-1; V gene: TRBV7-9; CDR3 length: 11; CDR3 DNA: TGTGCCAGCAGGGACAGGGTTGAAGCTTTCTTT; CDR3 protein: CASRDRVEAFF
clone size: .; D gene: .; J gene: TRBJ2-1; V gene: TRBV11-3; CDR3 length: 15; CDR3 DNA: TGTGCCAGCAGCTTGGACGGGAGTGCCTACAATGAGCAGTTCTTC; CDR3 protein: CASSLDGSAYNEQFF
clone size: few; D gene: TRBD1; J gene: TRBJ2-1; V gene: TRBV24-1; CDR3 length: 15; CDR3 DNA: TGTGCCACCAGTGATATAGGACAGGGGGCGGATGAGCAGTTCTTC; CDR3 protein: CATSDIGQGADEQFF
clone size: .; D gene: .; J gene: TRBJ1-3; V gene: TRBV14; CDR3 length: 19; CDR3 DNA: TGTGCCAGCAGCCCCCTCCCCTCGGGACTCGATTCCTCTGGAAACACCATATATTTT; CDR3 protein: CASSPLPSGLDSSGNTIYF
clone size: .; D gene: TRBD2; J gene: TRBJ2-1; V gene: TRBV11-2; CDR3 length: 18; CDR3 DNA: TGTGCCAGCAGCTTTCAGGGACTAGCGGGAGGGCTATCCGATGAGCAGTTCTTC; CDR3 protein: CASSFQGLAGGLSDEQFF
clone size: .; D gene: .; J gene: TRBJ2-1; V gene: TRBV19; CDR3 length: 15; CDR3 DNA: TGTGCCAGTAGGGTCTGGGGGGCCCCAAACAATGAGCAGTTCTTC; CDR3 protein: CASRVWGAPNNEQFF
clone size: .; D gene: .; J gene: TRBJ2-5; V gene: TRBV13; CDR3 length: 13; CDR3 DNA: TGTGCCAGCAGCCTCACCAAGGCGGAGACCCAGTACTTC; CDR3 protein: CASSLTKAETQYF
clone size: .; D gene: .; J gene: TRBJ2-1; V gene: TRBV7-9; CDR3 length: 13; CDR3 DNA: TGTGCCAGCAGCTCCCCCCTGAGGGAGGAGCAGTTCTTC; CDR3 protein: CASSSPLREEQFF
clone size: .; D gene: TRBD1; J gene: TRBJ2-3; V gene: TRBV27; CDR3 length: 16; CDR3 DNA: TGTGCCAGCAGTCCTTGGGACAGGGCTCAAACAGATACGCAGTATTTT; CDR3 protein: CASSPWDRAQTDTQYF
clone size: .; D gene: .; J gene: TRBJ1-5; V gene: TRBV19; CDR3 length: 18; CDR3 DNA: TGTGCCAGTAGTATAGATCAAGGCGTGCAGCCTAGCAATCAGCCCCAGCATTTT; CDR3 protein: CASSIDQGVQPSNQPQHF
clone size: .; D gene: .; J gene: TRBJ1-5; V gene: TRBV2; CDR3 length: 14; CDR3 DNA: TGTGCCAGCAATGCGAGACAGGATTATCAGCCCCAGCATTTT; CDR3 protein: CASNARQDYQPQHF
clone size: .; D gene: .; J gene: TRBJ2-5; V gene: TRBV6-2/TRBV6-3; CDR3 length: 13; CDR3 DNA: TGTGCCAGCAGTTACGGGATGGGGGAAACCCAGTACTTC; CDR3 protein: CASSYGMGETQYF
clone size: .; D gene: TRBD2; J gene: TRBJ2-1; V gene: TRBV7-2; CDR3 length: 16; CDR3 DNA: TGTGCCAGCAGCTTAGGCTCAACGGGAGGTATGGATGAGCAGTTCTTC; CDR3 protein: CASSLGSTGGMDEQFF
clone size: .; D gene: TRBD2; J gene: TRBJ2-2; V gene: TRBV7-9; CDR3 length: 16; CDR3 DNA: TGTGCCAGCAGCTCCAAGCTAGCGGGAGTTATCCGGGAGCTGTTTTTT; CDR3 protein: CASSSKLAGVIRELFF
clone size: .; D gene: .; J gene: TRBJ2-4; V gene: TRBV6-5; CDR3 length: 13; CDR3 DNA: TGTGCCAGCAGTTCAGGGGACAAAAACATTCAGTACTTC; CDR3 protein: CASSSGDKNIQYF
clone size: .; D gene: TRBD2; J gene: TRBJ2-1; V gene: TRBV10-3; CDR3 length: 14; CDR3 DNA: TGTGCCATCAAGGAGGGGCTAGCGGCCAATGAGCAGTTCTTC; CDR3 protein: CAIKEGLAANEQFF
clone size: .; D gene: .; J gene: TRBJ1-2; V gene: TRBV5-1; CDR3 length: 12; CDR3 DNA: TGCGCCAGCAGCTTGGTCGGGGATGGCTACACCTTC; CDR3 protein: CASSLVGDGYTF
clone size: .; D gene: TRBD2; J gene: TRBJ2-2; V gene: TRBV5-4; CDR3 length: 17; CDR3 DNA: TGTGCCAGCAGCTCACCGGGACTAGCCGATAACACCGGGGAGCTGTTTTTT; CDR3 protein: CASSSPGLADNTGELFF
clone size: .; D gene: .; J gene: TRBJ1-2; V gene: TRBV5-1; CDR3 length: 14; CDR3 DNA: TGCGCCAGCAGCTTGGATGGAGCTGTCTATGGCTACACCTTC; CDR3 protein: CASSLDGAVYGYTF
clone size: .; D gene: .; J gene: TRBJ2-6; V gene: TRBV29-1; CDR3 length: 15; CDR3 DNA: TGCAGCGTTGCGGCCAGAGACTCTGGGGCCAACGTCCTGACTTTC; CDR3 protein: CSVAARDSGANVLTF
clone size: .; D gene: .; J gene: TRBJ1-3; V gene: TRBV20-1; CDR3 length: 14; CDR3 DNA: TGCAGTGCTAGTAGACAACTCTCTGGAAACACCATATATTTT; CDR3 protein: CSASRQLSGNTIYF
clone size: .; D gene: .; J gene: TRBJ1-6; V gene: TRBV14; CDR3 length: 16; CDR3 DNA: TGTGCCAGCAGCCAAATAGGGCGCTCCTATAATTCACCCCTCCACTTT; CDR3 protein: CASSQIGRSYNSPLHF
clone size: .; D gene: .; J gene: TRBJ2-1; V gene: TRBV18; CDR3 length: 15; CDR3 DNA: TGTGCCAGCTCACCAGGGGCGGGACGGTACAATGAGCAGTTCTTC; CDR3 protein: CASSPGAGRYNEQFF
clone size: .; D gene: TRBD2; J gene: TRBJ2-1; V gene: TRBV2; CDR3 length: 14; CDR3 DNA: TGTGCCAGCCGAGCGGGAGGGATCTACAATGAGCAGTTCTTC; CDR3 protein: CASRAGGIYNEQFF
clone size: .; D gene: .; J gene: TRBJ1-1; V gene: TRBV5-5; CDR3 length: 12; CDR3 DNA: TGTGCCAGCAGCCAGGGGAACACTGAAGCTTTCTTT; CDR3 protein: CASSQGNTEAFF
clone size: .; D gene: .; J gene: TRBJ1-1; V gene: TRBV28; CDR3 length: 10; CDR3 DNA: TGTGCCAGCTCGTACACTGAAGCTTTCTTT; CDR3 protein: CASSYTEAFF
clone size: .; D gene: .; J gene: TRBJ2-7; V gene: TRBV27; CDR3 length: 13; CDR3 DNA: TGTGCCAGCAGTTTGCAGGCATCGTACGAGCAGTACTTC; CDR3 protein: CASSLQASYEQYF